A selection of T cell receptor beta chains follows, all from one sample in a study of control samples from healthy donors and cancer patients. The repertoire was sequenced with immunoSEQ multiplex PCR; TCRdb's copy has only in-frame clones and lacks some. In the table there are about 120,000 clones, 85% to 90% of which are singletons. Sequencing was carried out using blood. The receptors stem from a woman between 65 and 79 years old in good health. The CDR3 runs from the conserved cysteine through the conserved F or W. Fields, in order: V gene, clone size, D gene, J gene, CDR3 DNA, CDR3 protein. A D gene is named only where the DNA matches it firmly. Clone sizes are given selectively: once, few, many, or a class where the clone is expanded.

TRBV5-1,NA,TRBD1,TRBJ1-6,TGCGCCAGCAGCATACAGGGGGCGAGTCAGGGGTCACCCCTCCACTTT,CASSIQGASQGSPLHF
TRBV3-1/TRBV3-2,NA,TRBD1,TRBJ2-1,TGTGCCAGCAGCCAAGACAGGGGGTCCTACAATGAGCAGTTCTTC,CASSQDRGSYNEQFF
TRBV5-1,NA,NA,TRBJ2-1,TGCGCCAGCAGCCGGATGGGCCAGGACTCCAATGAGCAGTTCTTC,CASSRMGQDSNEQFF
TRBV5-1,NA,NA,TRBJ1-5,TGCGCCAGCAGCCCGATGGGAGATAGCAATCAGCCCCAGCATTTT,CASSPMGDSNQPQHF
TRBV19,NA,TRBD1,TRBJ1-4,TGTGCCAGTAGTATACCAGGACAGGCTCGTGGTGAAAAACTGTTTTTT,CASSIPGQARGEKLFF
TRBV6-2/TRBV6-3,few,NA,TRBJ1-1,TGTGCCAGCAGTTTGGTGGGCACTGAAGCTTTCTTT,CASSLVGTEAFF
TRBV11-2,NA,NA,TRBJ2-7,TGTGCCAGCAGCTTAGTGGGGGGGCCCTACTACGAGCAGTACTTC,CASSLVGGPYYEQYF
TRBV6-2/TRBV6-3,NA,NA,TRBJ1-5,TGTGCCAGCAGTAGAACGACCCCGACAGGCCTCAATCAGCCCCAGCATTTT,CASSRTTPTGLNQPQHF
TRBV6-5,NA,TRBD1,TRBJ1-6,TGTGCCAGCAGGGCCCCGAGGACAGGGAGTTCACCCCTCCACTTT,CASRAPRTGSSPLHF
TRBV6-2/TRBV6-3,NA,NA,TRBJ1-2,TGTGCCAGCAGTTATCTCGGGGTAATGAACTATGGCTACACCTTC,CASSYLGVMNYGYTF
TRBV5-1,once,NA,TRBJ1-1,TGCGCCAGCAGCCTCCTGAAAGACGGAGCTGAAGCTTTCTTT,CASSLLKDGAEAFF
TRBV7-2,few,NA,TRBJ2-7,TGTGCCAGCAGCTCACAATCGGGGCTAACCTACGAGCAGTACTTC,CASSSQSGLTYEQYF
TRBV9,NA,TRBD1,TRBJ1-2,TGTGCCAGCAGCGTAGACCAGGGGGCGCAGTATGGCTACACCTTC,CASSVDQGAQYGYTF
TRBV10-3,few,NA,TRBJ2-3,TGTGCCATCAGTGATGGCAGGGAACGGACAGATACGCAGTATTTT,CAISDGRERTDTQYF
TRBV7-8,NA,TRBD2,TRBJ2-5,TGTGCCAGCAGCCCCCCGGGGGGAGGGATAGAGACCCAGTACTTC,CASSPPGGGIETQYF
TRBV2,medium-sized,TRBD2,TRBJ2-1,TGTGCCAGCAAAATAGCGGGGGGGAGCGTCAATGAGCAGTTCTTC,CASKIAGGSVNEQFF
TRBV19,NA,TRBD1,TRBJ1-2,TGTGCCAGTAGCGAGATCCGGGACAGGGGGCTTGAAGTCTATGGCTACACCTTC,CASSEIRDRGLEVYGYTF